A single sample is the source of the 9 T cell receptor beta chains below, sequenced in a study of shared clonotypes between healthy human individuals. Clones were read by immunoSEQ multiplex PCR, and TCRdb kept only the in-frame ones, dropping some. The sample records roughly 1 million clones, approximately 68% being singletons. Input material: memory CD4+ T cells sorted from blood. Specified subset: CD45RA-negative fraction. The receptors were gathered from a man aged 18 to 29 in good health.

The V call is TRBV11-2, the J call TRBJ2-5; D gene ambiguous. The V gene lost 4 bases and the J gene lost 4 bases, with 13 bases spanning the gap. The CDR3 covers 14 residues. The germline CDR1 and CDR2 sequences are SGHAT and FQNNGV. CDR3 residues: CASSSTGSAETQYF. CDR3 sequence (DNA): TGTGCCAGCAGCTCAACCGGTTCCGCAGAGACCCAGTACTTC.

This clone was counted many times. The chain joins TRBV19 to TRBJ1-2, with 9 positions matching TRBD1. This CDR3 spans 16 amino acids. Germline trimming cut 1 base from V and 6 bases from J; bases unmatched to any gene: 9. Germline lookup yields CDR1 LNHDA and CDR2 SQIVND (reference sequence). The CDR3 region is CASSIGTGATTNGYTF. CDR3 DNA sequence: TGTGCCAGTAGTATAGGGACAGGGGCGACGACAAATGGCTACACCTTC.

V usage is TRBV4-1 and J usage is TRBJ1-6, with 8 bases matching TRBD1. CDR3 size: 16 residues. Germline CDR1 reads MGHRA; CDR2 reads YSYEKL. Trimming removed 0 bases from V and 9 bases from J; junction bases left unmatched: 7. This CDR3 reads CASSQEGPGGRSPLHF. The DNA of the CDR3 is TGCGCCAGCAGCCAAGAGGGTCCAGGGGGCCGTTCACCCCTCCACTTT.

The CDR3 reads CASSPGTLSSGNTIYF. The CDR3 nucleotides read TGTGCCAGCTCACCGGGGACTCTTAGCTCTGGAAACACCATATATTTT. V is TRBV18 and J is TRBJ1-3; TRBD1 might be the D (5 bases). This CDR3 comprises 16 residues. Germline CDR1 reads KGHSH; CDR2 reads LQKENI. The V end was cut by 3 bases, the J end by 0 bases, with 12 bases between.

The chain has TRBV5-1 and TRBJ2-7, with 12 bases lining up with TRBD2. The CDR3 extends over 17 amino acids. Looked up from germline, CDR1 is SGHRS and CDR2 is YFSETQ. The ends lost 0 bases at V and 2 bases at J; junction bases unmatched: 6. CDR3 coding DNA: TGCGCCAGCAGCTTGGAGGCGGCTAGCGGGGGGGCCTACGAGCAGTACTTC. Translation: CASSLEAASGGAYEQYF. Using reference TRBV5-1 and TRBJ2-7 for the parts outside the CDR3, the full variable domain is KAGVTQTPRYLIKTRGQQVTLSCSPISGHRSVSWYQQTPGQGLQFLFEYFSETQRNKGNFPGRFSGRQFSNSRSEMNVSTLELGDSALYLCASSLEAASGGAYEQYFGPGTRLTVT.

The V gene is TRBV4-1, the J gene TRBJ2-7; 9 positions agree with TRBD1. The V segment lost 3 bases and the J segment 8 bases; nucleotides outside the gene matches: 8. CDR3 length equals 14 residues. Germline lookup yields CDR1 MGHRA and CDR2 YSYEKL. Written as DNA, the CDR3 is TGCGCCAGCAGCCAGCCCGGGACAGGGAAACAGCAGTACTTC. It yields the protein CASSQPGTGKQQYF.

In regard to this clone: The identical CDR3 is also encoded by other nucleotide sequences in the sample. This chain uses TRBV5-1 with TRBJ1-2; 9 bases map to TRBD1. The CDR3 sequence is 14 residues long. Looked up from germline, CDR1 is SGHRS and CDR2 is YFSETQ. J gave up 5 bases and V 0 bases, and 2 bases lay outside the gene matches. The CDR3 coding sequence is TGCGCCAGCAGCTTGGATGGACAGGGGTATGGCTACACCTTC. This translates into CASSLDGQGYGYTF.

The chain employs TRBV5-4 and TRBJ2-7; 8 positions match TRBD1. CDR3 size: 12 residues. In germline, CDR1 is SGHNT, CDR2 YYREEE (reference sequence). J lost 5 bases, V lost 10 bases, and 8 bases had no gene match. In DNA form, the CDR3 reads TGTGCCCCCGAGGACAGGGCTAACGAGCAGTACTTC. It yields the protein CAPEDRANEQYF.

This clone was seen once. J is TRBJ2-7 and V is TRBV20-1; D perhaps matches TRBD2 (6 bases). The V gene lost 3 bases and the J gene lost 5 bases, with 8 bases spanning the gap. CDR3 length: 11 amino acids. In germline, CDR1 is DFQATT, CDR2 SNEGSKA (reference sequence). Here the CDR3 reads CSASSGDEQYF. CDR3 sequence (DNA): TGCAGTGCTAGTTCGGGAGACGAGCAGTACTTC.